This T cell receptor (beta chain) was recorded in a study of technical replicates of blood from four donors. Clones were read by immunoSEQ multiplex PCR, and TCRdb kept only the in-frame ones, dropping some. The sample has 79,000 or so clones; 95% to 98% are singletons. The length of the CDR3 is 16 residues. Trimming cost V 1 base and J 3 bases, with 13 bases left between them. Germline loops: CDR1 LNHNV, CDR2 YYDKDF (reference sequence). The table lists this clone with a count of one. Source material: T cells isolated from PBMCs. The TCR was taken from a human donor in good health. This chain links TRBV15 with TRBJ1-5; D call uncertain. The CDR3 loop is CATSRAGRLDNQPQHF. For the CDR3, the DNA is TGTGCCACCAGCAGAGCCGGAAGACTGGACAATCAGCCCCAGCATTTT.